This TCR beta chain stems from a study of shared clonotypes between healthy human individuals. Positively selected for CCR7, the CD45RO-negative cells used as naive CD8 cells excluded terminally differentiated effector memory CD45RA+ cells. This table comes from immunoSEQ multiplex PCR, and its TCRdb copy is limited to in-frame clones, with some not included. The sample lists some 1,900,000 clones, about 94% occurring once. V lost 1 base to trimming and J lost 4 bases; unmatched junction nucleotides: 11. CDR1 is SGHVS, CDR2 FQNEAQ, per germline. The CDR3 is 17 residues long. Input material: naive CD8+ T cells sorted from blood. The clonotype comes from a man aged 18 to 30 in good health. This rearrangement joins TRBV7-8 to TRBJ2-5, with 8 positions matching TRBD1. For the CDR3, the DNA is TGTGCCAGCAGCTTAGAAGTAGGGCAGGGGGCCGGAGAGACCCAGTACTTC. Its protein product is CASSLEVGQGAGETQYF.